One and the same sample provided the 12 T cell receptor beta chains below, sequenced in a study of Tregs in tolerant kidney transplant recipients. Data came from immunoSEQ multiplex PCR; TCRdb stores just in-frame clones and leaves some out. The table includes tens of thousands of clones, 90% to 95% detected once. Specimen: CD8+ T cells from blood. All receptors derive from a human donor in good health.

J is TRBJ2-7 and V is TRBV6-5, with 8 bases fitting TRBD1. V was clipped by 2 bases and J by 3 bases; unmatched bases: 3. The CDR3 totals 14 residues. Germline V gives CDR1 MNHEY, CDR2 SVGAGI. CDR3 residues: CASSYVGQGYEQYF. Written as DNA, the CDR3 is TGTGCCAGCAGTTACGTAGGACAGGGCTACGAGCAGTACTTC.

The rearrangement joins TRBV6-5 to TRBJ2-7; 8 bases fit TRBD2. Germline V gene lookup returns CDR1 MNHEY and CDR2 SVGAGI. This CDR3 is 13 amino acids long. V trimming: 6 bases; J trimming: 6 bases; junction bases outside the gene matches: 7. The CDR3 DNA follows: TGTGCCAGCAGCCTCGCGGGGGGTAGCGAGCAGTACTTC. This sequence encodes CASSLAGGSEQYF.

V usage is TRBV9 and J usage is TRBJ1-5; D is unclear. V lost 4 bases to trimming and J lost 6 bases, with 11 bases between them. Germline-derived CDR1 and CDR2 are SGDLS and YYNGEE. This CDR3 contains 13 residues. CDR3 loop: CASSHDGFQPQHF. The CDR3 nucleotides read TGTGCCAGCAGCCATGACGGGTTTCAGCCCCAGCATTTT.

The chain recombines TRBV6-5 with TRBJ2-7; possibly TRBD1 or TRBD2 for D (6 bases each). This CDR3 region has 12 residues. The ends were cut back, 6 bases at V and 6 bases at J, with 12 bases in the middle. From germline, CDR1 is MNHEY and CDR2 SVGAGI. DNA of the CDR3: TGTGCCAGCAGCTTCGGGGGCGTCGAGCAGTACTTC. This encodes CASSFGGVEQYF.

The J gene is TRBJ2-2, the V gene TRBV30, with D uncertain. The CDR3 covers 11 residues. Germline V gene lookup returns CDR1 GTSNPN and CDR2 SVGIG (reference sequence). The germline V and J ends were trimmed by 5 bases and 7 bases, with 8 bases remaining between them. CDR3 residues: CAWDQNGELFF. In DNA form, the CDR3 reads TGTGCCTGGGACCAAAACGGGGAGCTGTTTTTT.

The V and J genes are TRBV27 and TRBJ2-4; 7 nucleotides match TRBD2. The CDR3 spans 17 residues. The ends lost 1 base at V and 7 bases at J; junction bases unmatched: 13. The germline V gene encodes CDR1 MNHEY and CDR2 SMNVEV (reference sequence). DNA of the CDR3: TGTGCCAGCAGTTTATTGTCTAGCGGATCGGGATGGAACATTCAGTACTTC. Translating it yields CASSLLSSGSGWNIQYF.

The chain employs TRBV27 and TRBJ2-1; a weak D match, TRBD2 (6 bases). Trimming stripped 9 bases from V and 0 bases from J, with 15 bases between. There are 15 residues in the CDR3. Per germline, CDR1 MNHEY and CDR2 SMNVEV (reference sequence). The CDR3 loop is CASGRGGTSYNEQFF. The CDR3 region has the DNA TGTGCCAGTGGTAGAGGCGGGACCTCCTACAATGAGCAGTTCTTC.

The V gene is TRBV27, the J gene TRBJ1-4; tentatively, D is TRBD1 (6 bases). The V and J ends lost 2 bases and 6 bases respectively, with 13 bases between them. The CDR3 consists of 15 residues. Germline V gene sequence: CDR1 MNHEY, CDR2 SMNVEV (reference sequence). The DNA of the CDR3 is TGTGCCAGCAGTTTAGGGACAACCGGGGATGAAAAACTGTTTTTT. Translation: CASSLGTTGDEKLFF.

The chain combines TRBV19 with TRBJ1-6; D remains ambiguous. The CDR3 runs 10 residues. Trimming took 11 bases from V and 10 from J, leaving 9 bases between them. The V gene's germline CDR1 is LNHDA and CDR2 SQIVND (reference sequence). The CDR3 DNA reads TGTGCCGCGGGAGCCTCACCCCTCCACTTT. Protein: CAAGASPLHF.

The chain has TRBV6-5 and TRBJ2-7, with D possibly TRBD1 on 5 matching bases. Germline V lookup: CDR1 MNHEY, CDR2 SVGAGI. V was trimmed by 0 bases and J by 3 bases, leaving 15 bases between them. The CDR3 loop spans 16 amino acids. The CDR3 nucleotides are TGTGCCAGCAGTTACTCGACGGGTGAGACAGACTACGAGCAGTACTTC. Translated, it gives CASSYSTGETDYEQYF.

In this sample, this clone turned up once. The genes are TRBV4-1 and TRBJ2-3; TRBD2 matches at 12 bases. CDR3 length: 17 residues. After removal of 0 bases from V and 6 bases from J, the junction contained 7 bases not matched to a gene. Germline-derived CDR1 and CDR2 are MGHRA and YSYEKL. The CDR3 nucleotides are TGCGCCAGCAGCCAAGAAGCGGGACTAGCGGGTTCCGATACGCAGTATTTT. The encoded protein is CASSQEAGLAGSDTQYF.

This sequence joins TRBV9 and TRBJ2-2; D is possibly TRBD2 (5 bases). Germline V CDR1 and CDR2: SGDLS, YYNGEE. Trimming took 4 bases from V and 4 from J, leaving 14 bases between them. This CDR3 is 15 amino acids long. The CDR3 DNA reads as TGTGCCAGCAGCTCCCGGGAACACTCCACCGGGGAGCTGTTTTTT. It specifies CASSSREHSTGELFF.